This T cell receptor (beta chain) is drawn from a study of cytomegalovirus exposure and HLA in healthy donors. Study in general: From donors who were HLA-typed, an early data release held about 85 million unique TCRs.

PCR used 60 Vbeta primers and 13 Jbeta primers. Clones were sequenced by immunoSEQ multiplex PCR, and TCRdb holds only the in-frame ones, with some missing. The repertoire table contains roughly 60,000 clones. Germline V lookup: CDR1 MNHEY, CDR2 SVGAGI. The CDR3 consists of 14 residues. After removal of 4 bases from V and 5 bases from J, the junction contained 5 bases not matched to a gene. The study's findings and limits: Several V segments, TRBV6-2 and TRBV6-3 among them, could not be told apart and were dropped. Most of the TCR beta V segments (in an earlier analysis) were productive either about 87% or about 30% of the time.

Turning to this clone: The antigen remains undetermined. Other DNA sequences in the same sample also yield this CDR3.

The receptor comes from a woman younger than 35 in good health and CMV-seronegative. The chain is built from TRBV6-5 and TRBJ2-7, with 10 bases that match TRBD1. The material sequenced was PBMCs. The CDR3 sequence: CASSSRDRGHEQYF. CDR3 DNA: TGTGCCAGCAGTTCCCGGGACAGGGGCCACGAGCAGTACTTC.